A single TCR beta chain is shown here with its context. Its antigen is not identified. Assay used: immunoSEQ multiplex PCR; TCRdb lists only in-frame clones, some missing. Among about 130,000 clones listed, approximately 88% were seen once. This record comes from a study of T cell responses to AZD1222 COVID-19 vaccine. Study-wide points: Rises in breadth and depth of Spike-specific TCRs came after two AZD1222 doses. Clonal diversity was possibly underestimated, and the donors were mostly white British, with more females. No day 14 peak samples; only post-peak repertoires were characterized. A reported finding is that nearly half of spike-specific TCRs target unmutated variant regions.

The ends lost 6 bases at V and 7 bases at J; junction bases unmatched: 9. This CDR3 is 15 amino acids long. Germline V lookup: CDR1 MNHEY, CDR2 SVGAGI. This chain connects TRBV6-5 to TRBJ1-6; 7 bases fit TRBD1. The sample consisted of peripheral blood, taken on day 0 of AZD1222 vaccination. This clonotype originated in an adult in good health. The CDR3 reads CASSWGQYENSPLHF. The CDR3 DNA sequence: TGTGCCAGCAGCTGGGGACAGTACGAAAATTCACCCCTCCACTTT.